What follows are 28 T cell receptor beta chains derived from one specimen sequenced in a study of shared clonotypes between healthy human individuals. Libraries were prepared by immunoSEQ multiplex PCR; TCRdb keeps only in-frame clonotypes and omits some of them. The table shows about 990,000 clones, with approximately 78% occurring only once. The sample was memory CD4+ T cells from PBMCs. Subset indicated: CD45RA-negative fraction. The receptor set was obtained from a man aged 18 to 30 in good health. Some clones in this sample may be carry-over from other donors' samples.

The V gene is TRBV7-2, the J gene TRBJ2-3; TRBD2 matches 9 bases. Germline V gives CDR1 SGHTA, CDR2 FQGNSA. The CDR3 totals 18 residues. After removal of 5 bases from V and 1 base from J, the junction contained 13 bases not matched to a gene. The CDR3 here is CASSPGVDLAGGTDTQYF. The CDR3 coding sequence is TGTGCCAGCAGCCCCGGGGTAGATTTAGCGGGGGGCACAGATACGCAGTATTTT.

The sample holds one count of this clone. At the DNA level, this CDR3 is encoded by other sequences in the same sample as well. V and J are TRBV7-9 and TRBJ2-1, with D unclear. With 1 base removed from V and 7 bases from J, the gap between germline ends came to 5 bases. CDR3 length equals 12 residues. Germline loops: CDR1 SEHNR, CDR2 FQNEAQ (reference sequence). This chain's CDR3 is CASSLGANEQFF. In DNA, the CDR3 is TGTGCCAGCAGCTTAGGGGCTAATGAGCAGTTCTTC.

The chain links TRBV2 to TRBJ2-2; 8 bases fit TRBD1. V was pared by 6 bases and J by 0 bases, with 3 bases of the junction left unmatched. Germline V CDR1 and CDR2: SNHLY, FYNNEI. This CDR3 region has 15 residues. CDR3 DNA: TGTGCCAGCAGGGCGGACAGGGCGAACACCGGGGAGCTGTTTTTT. Residues: CASRADRANTGELFF.

The gene calls are TRBV18 and TRBJ2-2; D might be TRBD2 (5 bases). Trimming took off 1 base at V and 7 bases at J, with 10 bases between the two ends. The CDR3 sequence is 14 residues long. CDR1 and CDR2 from the germline V gene are KGHSH and LQKENI. The CDR3 spells CASSPLSEGGELFF. The DNA of the CDR3 is TGTGCCAGCTCACCACTGAGCGAGGGCGGGGAGCTGTTTTTT.

Details on this clone: The sample carries other DNA sequences with the same CDR3. The gene calls are TRBV5-1 and TRBJ2-5; 10 bases align to TRBD1. CDR3 length: 15 amino acids. The ends lost 0 bases at V and 3 bases at J; junction bases unmatched: 2. CDR1 and CDR2 from the germline V gene are SGHRS and YFSETQ. The CDR3 reads CASSLGGTGEETQYF. The CDR3 region has the DNA TGCGCCAGCAGCTTGGGCGGGACAGGGGAAGAGACCCAGTACTTC.

This sequence joins TRBV5-1 and TRBJ1-1; D ambiguous. The CDR3 has 13 residues. Germline V gene lookup returns CDR1 SGHRS and CDR2 YFSETQ. Between the trimmed V and J ends, which lost 1 base and 4 bases, there was a span of 8 bases. DNA for the CDR3: TGCGCCAGCAGCTTGATGAGTAGCACTGAAGCTTTCTTT. Protein: CASSLMSSTEAFF.

This rearrangement joins TRBV19 to TRBJ2-7; tentative D call: TRBD2 (6 bases). The CDR3 is 13 amino acids. The germline V and J ends were trimmed by 5 bases and 9 bases, with 17 bases remaining between them. The germline V gene encodes CDR1 LNHDA and CDR2 SQIVND (reference sequence). The CDR3 DNA reads TGTGCCAGTAGTCTCCGGGACTCATTTTGGCAGTACTTC. Its translation: CASSLRDSFWQYF.

The J gene is TRBJ2-7, the V gene TRBV10-1; D ambiguous. In germline, CDR1 is WNHNN, CDR2 SYGVQD (reference sequence). Deletions cut 10 bases from V and 3 bases from J, with 7 bases between. This CDR3 comprises 10 residues. The CDR3 DNA reads TGCGCCATCGCCGGCTACGAGCAGTACTTC. As protein: CAIAGYEQYF.

This chain uses TRBV5-4 with TRBJ1-2; D gene ambiguous. CDR1 SGHNT and CDR2 YYREEE come from the germline V gene (reference sequence). V was pared by 0 bases and J by 1 base, with 7 bases between. This CDR3 contains 14 residues. The CDR3 loop reads CASSLAALNYGYTF. The CDR3 bases are TGTGCCAGCAGCTTGGCGGCCCTTAACTATGGCTACACCTTC.

A few counts support this clone. V usage is TRBV7-9 and J usage is TRBJ1-2; tentatively, D is TRBD1 (5 bases). Germline values: CDR1 SEHNR, CDR2 FQNEAQ (reference sequence). Trimming removed 0 bases from V and 0 bases from J, with 14 bases in between. The CDR3 sequence is 17 residues long. CDR3 loop: CASSLALGRRANYGYTF. The CDR3 DNA is TGTGCCAGCAGCTTAGCGCTGGGACGTAGAGCTAACTATGGCTACACCTTC.

This chain links TRBV7-2 with TRBJ2-6; D not certain. CDR1 and CDR2 from the germline V gene are SGHTA and FQGNSA. This CDR3 spans 15 amino acids. V lost 6 bases and J lost 0, with 9 bases in between. This CDR3 is CASRGLGSGANVLTF. CDR3 nucleotide sequence: TGTGCCAGCAGGGGCCTTGGCTCTGGGGCCAACGTCCTGACTTTC. Drawing the rest from reference TRBV7-2 and TRBJ2-6, the complete variable domain is GAGVSQSPSNKVTEKGKDVELRCDPISGHTALYWYRQSLGQGLEFLIYFQGNSAPDKSGLPSDRFSAERTGGSVSTLTIQRTQQEDSAVYLCASRGLGSGANVLTFGAGSRLTVL.

The chain combines TRBV5-1 with TRBJ1-1, with a weak D call TRBD1 (5 bases). The CDR3 is 14 residues long. In germline, CDR1 is SGHRS, CDR2 YFSETQ. Trimming stripped 4 bases from V and 3 bases from J, with 13 bases between. This chain's CDR3 is CASSTGQIYTEAFF. The CDR3 DNA reads TGCGCCAGCAGCACTGGACAAATATACACTGAAGCTTTCTTT.

V is TRBV14 and J is TRBJ1-1; D not resolved. CDR3 length: 12 amino acids. Germline V gives CDR1 SGHDN, CDR2 FVKESK. V lost 4 bases, J lost 2 bases, and 5 bases lay in between. Here the CDR3 reads CASSLRNTEAFF. The CDR3 DNA sequence: TGTGCCAGCAGCCTCCGCAACACTGAAGCTTTCTTT.

The chain carries TRBV9 and TRBJ1-5, with TRBD1 as a possible D gene (6 bases). CDR1 is SGDLS, CDR2 YYNGEE, per germline. V dropped 4 bases and J dropped 7 bases, with 18 bases sitting between them. The CDR3 extends over 15 amino acids. CDR3 residues: CASSPGAPIGQPQHF. The CDR3 DNA is TGTGCCAGCAGCCCAGGGGCCCCCATCGGACAGCCCCAGCATTTT.

This chain connects TRBV5-1 to TRBJ2-2; TRBD2 matches at 11 bases. CDR1 is SGHRS and CDR2 is YFSETQ in the germline V gene. CDR3 length: 15 amino acids. V lost 5 bases to trimming and J lost 5 bases; unmatched junction nucleotides: 5. The CDR3 loop reads CASRTSGERTGELFF. CDR3 sequence (DNA): TGCGCCAGCAGGACTAGCGGGGAAAGGACCGGGGAGCTGTTTTTT.

V gene TRBV5-1 combines with J gene TRBJ2-7; D is ambiguous. The CDR3 sequence is 13 residues long. Looked up from germline, CDR1 is SGHRS and CDR2 is YFSETQ. V was pared by 0 bases and J by 7 bases, with 11 bases between. The chain's CDR3 is CASSLGGIPEQYF. The CDR3 DNA is TGCGCCAGCAGCTTGGGTGGCATCCCGGAGCAGTACTTC.

The chain joins TRBV9 to TRBJ1-5, with 7 bases identical to TRBD1. CDR1 and CDR2 (germline): SGDLS, YYNGEE. The length of the CDR3 is 15 residues. Trimming cost V 5 bases and J 2 bases; bases outside gene matches: 7. CDR3 loop: CASSPRGEGNQPQHF. The DNA for the CDR3 is TGTGCCAGCAGTCCCAGGGGGGAGGGCAATCAGCCCCAGCATTTT.

V gene TRBV19 combines with J gene TRBJ1-5; TRBD1 is a possible D gene (5 bases). CDR3 length: 15 amino acids. Trimming removed 3 bases from V and 2 bases from J, with 11 bases in between. Germline-derived CDR1 and CDR2 are LNHDA and SQIVND (reference sequence). The CDR3 reads CASSIRGTGNQPQHF. The CDR3, as DNA: TGTGCCAGTAGTATCAGAGGGACGGGCAATCAGCCCCAGCATTTT. The whole variable domain, filled in from reference TRBV19 and TRBJ1-5, reads DGGITQSPKYLFRKEGQNVTLSCEQNLNHDAMYWYRQDPGQGLRLIYYSQIVNDFQKGDIAEGYSVSREKKESFPLTVTSAQKNPTAFYLCASSIRGTGNQPQHFGDGTRLSIL.

This clone was seen more than once but under ten times. The DNA for the CDR3 is TGTGCCAGCAGCTTACTGGGCCCCAATACGCCAAGTGAGCAGTTCTTC. As protein: CASSLLGPNTPSEQFF. The chain recombines TRBV7-7 with TRBJ2-1, with D hard to call. This CDR3 comprises 16 residues. The ends were cut back, 2 bases at V and 9 bases at J, with 20 bases in the middle. Germline V gene lookup returns CDR1 SSHAT and CDR2 FNYEAQ (reference sequence).

V is TRBV19 and J is TRBJ2-2, with D possibly TRBD1 on 6 matching bases. The CDR3 totals 16 residues. Germline V CDR1 and CDR2: LNHDA, SQIVND (reference sequence). Trimming pared 4 bases from V and 4 bases from J, leaving 16 bases between. The CDR3 here is CASSNSRGSRTGELFF. In DNA, the CDR3 is TGTGCCAGTAGTAATTCCAGGGGAAGCCGCACCGGGGAGCTGTTTTTT.

CDR3 bases: TGCGCCAGCAGCCAAGATATTGCGGGACAGGGGTCAGATACGCAGTATTTT. Amino acids: CASSQDIAGQGSDTQYF. This chain connects TRBV4-3 to TRBJ2-3, with TRBD1 matching over 10 bases. The CDR3 contains 17 residues. Germline CDR1 LGHNA, CDR2 YSLEER. V lost 0 bases to trimming and J lost 4 bases; unmatched junction nucleotides: 7.

The rearrangement joins TRBV7-3 to TRBJ2-1; no definite D call. V was pared by 1 base and J by 9 bases, with 10 bases between. CDR3 length: 13 amino acids. Germline V gives CDR1 SGHTA, CDR2 FQGTGA. DNA for the CDR3: TGTGCCAGCAGCTTAATTCGACATGGTGAGCAGTTCTTC. As protein: CASSLIRHGEQFF.

The chain employs TRBV19 and TRBJ1-5, with D possibly being TRBD1 (6 bases). Trimming stripped 5 bases from V and 1 base from J, with 15 bases between. The CDR3 length is 16 residues. CDR1 and CDR2 (germline): LNHDA, SQIVND (reference sequence). The CDR3 nucleotides read TGTGCCAGTAGTCGACAGGACGTCGGGAGCAATCAGCCCCAGCATTTT. Its protein product is CASSRQDVGSNQPQHF.

On this clone: The sample carries other DNA sequences with the same CDR3. The chain links TRBV28 to TRBJ2-7, with 8 bases lining up with TRBD2. Germline loops: CDR1 MDHEN, CDR2 SYDVKM. V dropped 3 bases and J dropped 2; count of bases not matched to a gene: 6. The CDR3 is 15 residues long. DNA of the CDR3: TGTGCCAGCAGTTTGAGTGGTAGCGGGACCTACGAGCAGTACTTC. Its protein is CASSLSGSGTYEQYF.

This chain joins TRBV6-5 and TRBJ2-7; D might be TRBD2 (6 bases). This CDR3 contains 14 residues. The ends were cut back, 5 bases at V and 4 bases at J, with 15 bases in the middle. The germline gives CDR1 MNHEY, CDR2 SVGAGI. CDR3 sequence (DNA): TGTGCCAGCAGTCCACAGAAAGGGAGGTACGAGCAGTACTTC. Protein product: CASSPQKGRYEQYF.

This chain uses TRBV5-5 with TRBJ1-2; D is uncertain. CDR1 is SGHKS, CDR2 YYEKEE, per germline (reference sequence). Between the trimmed V and J ends, which lost 4 bases and 8 bases, there was a span of 15 bases. The CDR3 has 13 residues. The CDR3 nucleotides read TGTGCCAGCAGCCCGGATGGGGAGGCGGGCTACACCTTC. As protein: CASSPDGEAGYTF.

V and J are TRBV9 and TRBJ2-7, with D maybe TRBD1 (7 bases). V gave up 4 bases and J gave up 2 bases, with 13 bases separating them. The CDR3 covers 14 residues. CDR1 is SGDLS and CDR2 is YYNGEE in the germline V gene. CDR3 loop: CASSPRDSAYEQYF. CDR3 bases: TGTGCCAGCAGCCCGCGGGACAGTGCCTACGAGCAGTACTTC.

The genes are TRBV9 and TRBJ2-5; 9 positions agree with TRBD2. The germline CDR1 and CDR2 sequences are SGDLS and YYNGEE. J was trimmed by 6 bases and V by 0 bases; bases with no gene match: 12. The length of the CDR3 is 17 residues. The CDR3 region has the DNA TGTGCCAGCAGCGTAGCTACTGGGATAGCGGGAGAACAGACCCAGTACTTC. This codes for CASSVATGIAGEQTQYF. The complete variable domain, with remaining parts taken from reference TRBV9 and TRBJ2-5, reads DSGVTQTPKHLITATGQRVTLRCSPRSGDLSVYWYQQSLDQGLQFLIQYYNGEERAKGNILERFSAQQFPDLHSELNLSSLELGDSALYFCASSVATGIAGEQTQYFGPGTRLLVL.